What follows is one T cell receptor beta chain and its context. What it binds is unknown. Both 60 Vbeta primers and 13 Jbeta primers went into the PCR. Some clones are missing from TCRdb's copy, which holds only in-frame ones; the method was immunoSEQ multiplex PCR. The data show 200,000 to 250,000 clones, with about 83% seen just once and 1% to 1.5% held by the top ten. These data belong to a study of cytomegalovirus exposure and HLA in healthy donors. The overall study: Within an early data release were around 80 million unique TCRs drawn from HLA-typed donors.

Germline-derived CDR1 and CDR2 are SGHDT and YYEEEE. The CDR3 is made up of 15 amino acids. V dropped 4 bases and J dropped 6; count of bases not matched to a gene: 6. Overall study results and limits: Trimming of TCR beta V- and J-genes showed a link, identified in a later analysis, to a missense DCLRE1C variant. As confirmed in vitro, three CMV-associated chains were specific for CMV antigens.

The rearrangement uses TRBV5-6 and TRBJ1-4; 10 bases are a match to TRBD1. The receptor comes from a human donor in good health. Source material: PBMCs. This CDR3 reads CASSARDRGDEKLFF. The DNA for the CDR3 is TGTGCCAGCAGCGCAAGGGACAGGGGCGATGAAAAACTGTTTTTT.